One and the same sample provided the 6 T cell receptor beta chains below, sequenced in a study of OX40 agonist ivuxolimab in advanced cancers. TCRdb's table, derived via immunoSEQ multiplex PCR, lists solely in-frame clones and lacks some. Of 15,000 to 20,000 clones listed, roughly 91% were seen once; the top ten hold approximately 50%. The sample consisted of CD4+ or CD8+ T cells sorted from blood, taken in a trial of the OX40 agonist ivuxolimab. These TCRs come from an adult with an advanced solid tumor such as melanoma, head and neck, liver or kidney cancer.

The J gene is TRBJ2-7, the V gene TRBV19; D gene ambiguous. Germline CDR1 is LNHDA and CDR2 is SQIVND (reference sequence). Trimming left V 2 bases short and J 0 bases short, with 8 bases between. This CDR3 spans 14 amino acids. CDR3 sequence reads: CASSINGFSYEQYF. CDR3 DNA: TGTGCCAGTAGTATAAACGGTTTCTCCTACGAGCAGTACTTC.

The chain links TRBV27 to TRBJ2-7; perhaps TRBD2 as D (6 bases). CDR3 length: 12 residues. The ends were cut back, 10 bases at V and 2 bases at J, with 12 bases in the middle. CDR1 and CDR2 (germline): MNHEY, SMNVEV (reference sequence). The CDR3 DNA is TGTGCCACCGGGAGTACAACCTACGAGCAGTACTTC. Encoded protein: CATGSTTYEQYF.

Only a few counts were recorded for this clone. The V and J genes are TRBV7-3 and TRBJ1-2; D remains ambiguous. Germline assignment: CDR1 SGHTA and CDR2 FQGTGA. The CDR3 length is 15 residues. V was clipped by 1 base and J by 0 bases, with 9 bases between them. The CDR3 protein is CASSLKDGPNYGYTF. The CDR3 DNA sequence: TGTGCCAGCAGCTTAAAGGACGGGCCTAACTATGGCTACACCTTC.

The chain recombines TRBV4-1 with TRBJ2-7; 9 bases fit TRBD1. Trimming cost V 4 bases and J 2 bases; bases outside gene matches: 6. Looked up from germline, CDR1 is MGHRA and CDR2 is YSYEKL. This CDR3 region has 15 residues. CDR3 nucleotides: TGCGCCAGCAGCCTAGGACAGGGGATGGCCTACGAGCAGTACTTC. This gives the protein CASSLGQGMAYEQYF.

The rearrangement links TRBV7-6 to TRBJ2-2, with D possibly matching TRBD2 (5 bases). Looked up from germline, CDR1 is SGHVS and CDR2 is FNYEAQ. This CDR3 has 13 residues. The ends were cut back, 8 bases at V and 3 bases at J, with 10 bases in the middle. In nucleotides, the CDR3 is TGTGCCAGCGTCTCGAGGGACACCGGGGAGCTGTTTTTT. The encoded protein is CASVSRDTGELFF.

The chain joins TRBV7-9 to TRBJ2-7; TRBD2 aligns across 7 bases. Germline CDR1 and CDR2: SEHNR and FQNEAQ (reference sequence). This CDR3 is built from 12 residues. The ends lost 3 bases at V and 9 bases at J; junction bases unmatched: 5. CDR3 protein: CASSFGAGRQYF. As DNA, the CDR3 is TGTGCCAGCAGCTTCGGAGCGGGAAGGCAGTACTTC.